The rows below give T cell receptor beta chains drawn from one sample of a study of cytomegalovirus exposure and HLA in healthy donors. Only in-frame clones appear in the TCRdb table, and some are missing; sequencing was by immunoSEQ multiplex PCR. The table for this sample gives about 190,000 clones. Material: PBMCs. All receptors come from a woman in her 30s in good health and CMV-seropositive. The CDR3 runs from the conserved cysteine through the conserved F or W. The order of the fields is J gene, D gene, CDR3 length, V gene, CDR3 protein, CDR3 DNA. The D gene is left open where the match is weak.

TRBJ1-1,TRBD1,13,TRBV2,CASGLDRGTEAFF,TGTGCCAGCGGACTCGACAGGGGAACTGAAGCTTTCTTT
TRBJ2-5,.,12,TRBV2,CASQLRQETQYF,TGTGCCAGCCAGTTGCGGCAAGAGACCCAGTACTTC
TRBJ1-4,.,16,TRBV25-1,CASSETRGRLKEKLFF,TGTGCCAGCAGTGAAACGCGAGGGAGGCTCAAAGAAAAACTGTTTTTT
TRBJ1-1,TRBD1,15,TRBV10-3,CAIRDPGTVNTEAFF,TGTGCCATCAGAGACCCCGGGACAGTGAACACTGAAGCTTTCTTT
TRBJ2-7,TRBD1,14,TRBV19,CASSRTGQTYEQYF,TGTGCCAGTAGTAGGACAGGGCAAACCTACGAGCAGTACTTC
TRBJ1-1,.,14,TRBV14,CASSQVQGITEAFF,TGTGCCAGCAGCCAAGTGCAGGGGATCACTGAAGCTTTCTTT
TRBJ2-7,TRBD1,15,TRBV10-3,CAIKPGQGSSYEQYF,TGTGCCATCAAACCGGGACAGGGCAGCTCCTACGAGCAGTACTTC
TRBJ2-6,TRBD1,18,TRBV18,CASSPLGQGVSGANVLTF,TGTGCCAGCTCACCTCTCGGACAGGGGGTTTCTGGGGCCAACGTCCTGACTTTC
TRBJ2-4,TRBD1,18,TRBV7-8,CASSVRDSEPLAKNIQYF,TGTGCCAGCAGCGTACGGGACAGTGAGCCTCTAGCCAAAAACATTCAGTACTTC
TRBJ2-1,TRBD1,15,TRBV2,CASSGEDRGPNEQFF,TGTGCCAGCAGTGGGGAGGACAGGGGGCCCAATGAGCAGTTCTTC
TRBJ2-6,.,12,TRBV6-6,CASNQRANVLTF,TGTGCCAGCAACCAGAGGGCCAACGTCCTGACTTTC
TRBJ2-1,TRBD2,13,TRBV29-1,CSVPGLAGEEQFF,TGCAGCGTTCCGGGACTAGCGGGAGAAGAGCAGTTCTTC
TRBJ1-2,.,11,TRBV10-3,CAITTGYGHTF,TGTGCCATCACAACAGGATACGGCCACACCTTC
TRBJ1-1,TRBD1,16,TRBV9,CASGVGTGGVGTEAFF,TGTGCCAGCGGCGTAGGGACAGGGGGCGTGGGGACTGAAGCTTTCTTT
TRBJ2-3,TRBD2,19,TRBV4-2,CASSSTSGRARASTDTQYF,TGTGCCAGCAGCTCAACTAGCGGGAGGGCCCGTGCTAGCACAGATACGCAGTATTTT
TRBJ2-1,.,17,TRBV10-1,CASSESGLGRLNNEQFF,TGCGCCAGCAGTGAGTCGGGTTTGGGCAGACTAAACAATGAGCAGTTCTTC
TRBJ1-1,.,17,TRBV18,CASSPIRVGQFNTEAFF,TGTGCCAGCTCACCAATCCGAGTAGGACAGTTCAACACTGAAGCTTTCTTT
TRBJ2-3,TRBD2,15,TRBV30,CAWSPSGKWVDTQYF,TGCGCCTGGAGCCCTAGCGGAAAGTGGGTAGATACGCAGTATTTT
TRBJ1-1,TRBD1,17,TRBV19,CASSTFRGPGNLDEAFF,TGTGCCAGTAGTACTTTTAGGGGGCCGGGGAACTTGGACGAAGCTTTCTTT
TRBJ1-3,.,15,TRBV18,CASSPPLGPGNTIYF,TGTGCCAGCTCACCACCACTGGGGCCTGGAAACACCATATATTTT
TRBJ1-5,TRBD1,13,TRBV2,CASRGTGIQPQHF,TGTGCCAGCAGGGGGACAGGGATCCAGCCCCAGCATTTT
TRBJ1-4,.,16,TRBV15,CATSRDNGGNAEKLFF,TGTGCCACCAGCAGAGATAATGGGGGCAACGCGGAAAAACTGTTTTTT
TRBJ2-1,TRBD2,15,TRBV6-4,CASSGGLAGDNEQFF,TGTGCCAGCAGTGGGGGACTAGCGGGAGACAATGAGCAGTTCTTC
TRBJ2-7,TRBD2,15,TRBV14,CASSQGLAGVYEQYF,TGTGCCAGCAGCCAAGGACTAGCGGGAGTCTACGAGCAGTACTTC
TRBJ2-5,.,15,TRBV7-9,CASSPDTARLETQYF,TGTGCCAGCAGCCCGGACACGGCCAGATTGGAGACCCAGTACTTC
TRBJ1-3,TRBD1,15,TRBV10-3,CATLTGTGGSDTIYF,TGTGCCACCCTTACCGGGACAGGGGGCTCGGACACCATATATTTT
TRBJ2-7,TRBD1,14,TRBV5-1,CASSIGQGVYEQYF,TGCGCCAGCAGCATAGGACAGGGTGTGTACGAGCAGTACTTC
TRBJ2-1,TRBD1,17,TRBV18,CASSPPIQGLNYNEQFF,TGTGCCAGCTCACCACCGATACAGGGGCTTAACTACAATGAGCAGTTCTTC
TRBJ2-3,TRBD2,16,TRBV10-1,CASSTGLAGLTDTQYF,TGCGCCAGCAGTACAGGACTAGCGGGACTCACAGATACGCAGTATTTT
TRBJ2-5,.,13,TRBV7-7,CASSPGHQETQYF,TGTGCCAGCAGCCCGGGACATCAAGAGACCCAGTACTTC
TRBJ1-1,TRBD1,15,TRBV7-2,CASSLARQGGTEAFF,TGTGCCAGCAGCTTAGCGAGACAGGGGGGCACTGAAGCTTTCTTT